This TCR beta chain was found in a study of T cell repertoires in cytomegalovirus infection. Whole-study context: Indicated by public TCR beta signatures were CMV infection and matching HLA type.

The CDR3 totals 16 residues. CDR1 is MDHEN and CDR2 is SYDVKM in the germline V gene. Losses at the gene ends were 2 bases for V and 7 bases for J; bases not matched to a gene: 10. Findings and limits, study-wide: Summed frequency of shared TCR beta families picked out CMV carriers who also had the relevant HLA. CMV-specific TCR beta clonotypes restricted by HLA-C dominated the ex vivo response.

One entry per CDR3 protein, called by TCRdb with MiXCR from the reads. The data contain about 180,000 distinct CDR3 sequences, roughly 15% of them singletons. Comment on this clonotype: The target antigen is unknown.

The receptor was isolated from a human donor in good health (CMV status not recorded). Some clones in this sample may be carry-over from other donors' samples. Sequenced sample: CD8+ T cells from PBMCs. The chain uses TRBV28 and TRBJ1-4; 7 nucleotides match TRBD1. In DNA, the CDR3 is TGTGCCAGCAGTTTAGACCTTACGGGACAGATTGAAAAACTGTTTTTT. Translation: CASSLDLTGQIEKLFF. The whole variable domain, filled in from reference TRBV28 and TRBJ1-4, reads DVKVTQSSRYLVKRTGEKVFLECVQDMDHENMFWYRQDPGLGLRLIYFSYDVKMKEKGDIPEGYSVSREKKERFSLILESASTNQTSMYLCASSLDLTGQIEKLFFGSGTQLSVL.